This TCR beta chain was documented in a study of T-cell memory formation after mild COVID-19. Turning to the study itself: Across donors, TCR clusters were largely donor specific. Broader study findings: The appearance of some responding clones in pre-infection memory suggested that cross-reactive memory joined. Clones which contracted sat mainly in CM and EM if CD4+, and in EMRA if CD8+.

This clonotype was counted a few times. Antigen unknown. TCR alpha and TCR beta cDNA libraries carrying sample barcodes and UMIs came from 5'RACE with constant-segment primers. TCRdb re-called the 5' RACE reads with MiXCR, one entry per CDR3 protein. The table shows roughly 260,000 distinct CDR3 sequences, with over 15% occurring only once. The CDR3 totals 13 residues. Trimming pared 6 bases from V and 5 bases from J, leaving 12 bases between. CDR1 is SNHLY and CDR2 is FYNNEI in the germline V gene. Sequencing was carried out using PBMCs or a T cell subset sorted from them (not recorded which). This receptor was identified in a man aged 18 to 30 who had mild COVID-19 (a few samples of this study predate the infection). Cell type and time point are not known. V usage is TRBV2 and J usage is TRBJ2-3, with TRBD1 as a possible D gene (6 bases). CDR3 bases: TGTGCCAGCAGACAGGGCCGTGAAGATACGCAGTATTTT. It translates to CASRQGREDTQYF.